The 29 T cell receptor beta chains below come from one sample, sequenced in a study of blood T cells in healthy people across ages. Next came a second PCR, run for about 6 to 12 cycles, which used a sample-barcoded 5' primer along with a J-beta primer mix. TCRdb analysed the 5' RACE reads with MiXCR anew, one entry per CDR3 protein. The repertoire holds roughly 720,000 distinct CDR3 sequences, with about 53% as singletons. Sequencing input: blood. Every receptor here comes from a man at least 80 years old in good health.

This clonotype showed up just once. This chain joins TRBV5-4 and TRBJ2-1, with a possible D match to TRBD2 (7 bases). Germline V gene lookup returns CDR1 SGHNT and CDR2 YYREEE (reference sequence). CDR3 size: 14 residues. Trimming pared 9 bases from V and 1 base from J, leaving 14 bases between. In DNA form, the CDR3 reads TGTGCCAACCACGAGGGGGGGTCCTACAATGAGCAGTTCTTC. This encodes CANHEGGSYNEQFF.

This chain connects TRBV28 to TRBJ2-5, with TRBD1 as a possible D gene (6 bases). Trimming cost V 3 bases and J 1 base, with 18 bases left between them. This CDR3 has 17 amino acids. Looked up from germline, CDR1 is MDHEN and CDR2 is SYDVKM. The CDR3 sequence: CASSLGSAGELQETQYF. The CDR3 DNA follows: TGTGCCAGCAGTTTGGGATCGGCAGGGGAGCTCCAAGAGACCCAGTACTTC.

CDR3 protein: CASRASTDTEAFF. CDR3 DNA sequence: TGTGCCAGCAGGGCCTCGACAGACACTGAAGCTTTCTTT. V is TRBV6-5 and J is TRBJ1-1; D is possibly TRBD1 (5 bases). This CDR3 spans 13 amino acids. Germline V lookup: CDR1 MNHEY, CDR2 SVGAGI. V gave up 6 bases and J gave up 3 bases, with 11 bases separating them.

The chain links TRBV20-1 to TRBJ1-1, with a tentative D call TRBD1 (5 bases). Looked up from germline, CDR1 is DFQATT and CDR2 is SNEGSKA (reference sequence). This CDR3 has 12 residues. The V and J ends lost 5 bases and 7 bases respectively, with 14 bases between them. CDR3 DNA: TGCAGTGCTTCCAGACAGATTTATGAAGCTTTCTTT. Encoded protein: CSASRQIYEAFF.

The rearrangement joins TRBV18 to TRBJ2-7; TRBD1 agrees at 9 bases. Germline-derived CDR1 and CDR2 are KGHSH and LQKENI. Trimming took 1 base from V and 1 from J; bases not matched to a gene: 8. CDR3 length equals 17 residues. CDR3: CASSPLGGTGSSYEQYF. CDR3 DNA: TGTGCCAGCTCACCACTCGGTGGGACAGGGTCTTCCTACGAGCAGTACTTC.

This chain links TRBV6-6 with TRBJ1-2, with 12 bases lining up with TRBD1. Germline-derived CDR1 and CDR2 are MNHNY and SVGAGI (reference sequence). J gave up 8 bases and V 9 bases, and 13 bases lay outside the gene matches. The CDR3 runs to 15 residues. The CDR3 reads CASGLGQGALGGYTF. In DNA, the CDR3 is TGTGCCAGTGGTCTGGGACAGGGGGCTTTGGGGGGCTACACCTTC.

The genes are TRBV20-1 and TRBJ2-1; possible D gene TRBD2, 6 bases. Per the germline V gene, CDR1 is DFQATT and CDR2 is SNEGSKA (reference sequence). The germline V and J ends were trimmed by 6 bases and 10 bases, with 25 bases remaining between them. The CDR3 sequence is 15 residues long. The CDR3 region is CSAPGGAGLTSEQFF. The CDR3 DNA follows: TGCAGTGCCCCCGGCGGGGCGGGATTAACGTCGGAGCAGTTCTTC.

The chain recombines TRBV12-3 or TRBV12-4 with TRBJ2-4, with 7 bases matching TRBD2. The J call is in doubt because the DNA end fits TRBJ2-7 better. This CDR3 is 15 amino acids long. The CDR3 coding sequence is TGTGCCAGCAGTTTGAGGAAGCGGGAATCCTACGAGCAGTACTTC. It is translated as CASSLRKRESYEQYF.

The rearrangement joins TRBV28 to TRBJ2-2; 8 positions agree with TRBD1. The V gene end was trimmed by 3 bases and the J gene end by 4 bases; junction bases not matched to a gene: 7. Germline CDR1 reads MDHEN; CDR2 reads SYDVKM. The CDR3 length is 16 residues. CDR3 region: CASSFLQGAGTGELFF. In DNA form, the CDR3 reads TGTGCCAGCAGTTTCCTCCAGGGGGCGGGCACCGGGGAGCTGTTTTTT.

CDR3 bases: TGCAGTGCCCCAGCGGATGGGGGGGGGCCCCAGCATTTT. This sequence encodes CSAPADGGGPQHF. V gene TRBV20-1 combines with J gene TRBJ1-5; a weak D match, TRBD1 (5 bases). Trimming removed 6 bases from V and 9 bases from J, with 18 bases in between. The CDR3 totals 13 residues. CDR1 DFQATT and CDR2 SNEGSKA come from the germline V gene (reference sequence).

This rearrangement joins TRBV6-1 to TRBJ1-1, with D possibly TRBD1 on 5 matching bases. The CDR3 consists of 15 residues. Germline CDR1 is MNHNS and CDR2 is SASEGT. V was cut by 7 bases and J by 5 bases, with 20 bases left in between. CDR3 coding DNA: TGTGCCAGCACCATTGTGGACTCCCGGGGGACTGAAGCTTTCTTT. Amino acid sequence: CASTIVDSRGTEAFF.

The chain has TRBV18 and TRBJ1-2; the D is unclear. This CDR3 is 17 amino acids long. With 0 bases removed from V and 0 bases from J, the gap between germline ends came to 14 bases. In germline, CDR1 is KGHSH, CDR2 LQKENI. Written as DNA, the CDR3 is TGTGCCAGCTCACCACCGATTATGGTAGAAACTAACTATGGCTACACCTTC. It specifies CASSPPIMVETNYGYTF.

There are a few counts of this clonotype. The chain combines TRBV6-1 with TRBJ2-7; D unclear. The end of the DNA aligns better with TRBJ2-5, so the J call may be wrong. CDR3 length equals 11 residues. The V gene's germline CDR1 is MNHNS and CDR2 SASEGT. The CDR3 DNA reads as TGTGCCAGCAGTGATAGGGAGACCCAGTACTTC. Translating it yields CASSDRETQYF.

V usage is TRBV2 and J usage is TRBJ2-3, with D perhaps TRBD2 (7 bases). The CDR3 is 17 amino acids. Germline V gene lookup returns CDR1 SNHLY and CDR2 FYNNEI. Between the trimmed V and J ends, which lost 3 bases and 6 bases, there was a span of 22 bases. CDR3 DNA sequence: TGTGCCAGCAGTGAGGTTTCGAGGCAACAGGGAGGGGATACGCAGTATTTT. Translated, it gives CASSEVSRQQGGDTQYF.

J is TRBJ1-4 and V is TRBV5-1, with D possibly TRBD1 on 5 matching bases. Deletions cut 4 bases from V and 3 bases from J, with 10 bases between. Germline-derived CDR1 and CDR2 are SGHRS and YFSETQ. This CDR3 comprises 14 residues. CDR3 residues: CASSRWGPNEKLFF. As DNA, the CDR3 is TGCGCCAGCAGCCGGTGGGGCCCTAATGAAAAACTGTTTTTT.

The V gene is TRBV27, the J gene TRBJ1-2; 8 bases are shared with TRBD1. CDR3 size: 15 residues. Germline V gives CDR1 MNHEY, CDR2 SMNVEV (reference sequence). Trimming removed 5 bases from V and 7 bases from J; junction bases left unmatched: 12. CDR3 residues: CASSNLGTGGGGYTF. As DNA, the CDR3 is TGTGCCAGCAGTAACCTAGGGACAGGAGGAGGTGGCTACACCTTC.

J is TRBJ2-7 and V is TRBV24-1; TRBD1 is a possible D gene (5 bases). CDR3 length equals 14 residues. Germline lookup yields CDR1 KGHDR and CDR2 SFDVKD. V was shortened by 2 bases and J by 2 bases, with 9 bases between the two germline ends. In DNA, the CDR3 is TGTGCCACCAGTGATTCCGACAGACCCTACGAGCAGTACTTC. As protein: CATSDSDRPYEQYF.

In the case of this clonotype: At one boundary the junction diverges from the germline segment, which might be a read error. This chain uses TRBV11-2 with TRBJ2-1; 11 bases match TRBD2. Germline CDR1 SGHAT, CDR2 FQNNGV. The CDR3 contains 19 residues. The DNA of the CDR3 is TGTGCCAACAGCTTAGACTCTAGCGGGAGGAGGGCCTCCTACAATGAGCAGTTCTTC. Protein product: CANSLDSSGRRASYNEQFF. Looking up the rest from reference TRBV11-2 and TRBJ2-1 gives the full variable domain: EAGVAQSPRYKIIEKRQSVAFWCNPISGHATLYWYQQILGQGPKLLIQFQNNGVVDDSQLPKDRFSAERLKGVDSTLKIQPAKLEDSAVYLCANSLDSSGRRASYNEQFFGPGTRLTVL.

The genes are TRBV6-2 or TRBV6-3 and TRBJ2-3; tentatively, D is TRBD2 (5 bases). Trimming removed 2 bases at V and 3 bases at J, with 12 bases between. This CDR3 comprises 15 residues. Germline lookup yields CDR1 MNHEY and CDR2 SVGEGT. In nucleotides, the CDR3 is TGTGCCAGCAGTTACCAGACCCGCGGGACAGATACGCAGTATTTT. Translated, it gives CASSYQTRGTDTQYF.

This sequence joins TRBV28 and TRBJ2-1; 9 bases are a match to TRBD2. V lost 2 bases to trimming and J lost 7 bases; unmatched junction nucleotides: 21. The CDR3 has 20 residues. Germline V gene data show CDR1 as MDHEN and CDR2 as SYDVKM. The CDR3 DNA follows: TGTGCCAGCAGTTTAAGAGGCCCCGTAGCGGGAGATGTGATTATGAATGAGCAGTTCTTC. Translation gives CASSLRGPVAGDVIMNEQFF.

This rearrangement joins TRBV14 to TRBJ2-1; no reliable D call. V was cut by 0 bases and J by 8 bases, with 17 bases left in between. This CDR3 has 16 amino acids. The germline gives CDR1 SGHDN, CDR2 FVKESK. DNA of the CDR3: TGTGCCAGCAGCCAAGACGAGGTTATAGTCATCGATGAGCAGTTCTTC. Translated, it gives CASSQDEVIVIDEQFF.

The rearrangement joins TRBV28 to TRBJ1-2; possibly TRBD1 for D (5 bases). The CDR3 runs 14 residues. The V gene's germline CDR1 is MDHEN and CDR2 SYDVKM. Trimming removed 8 bases from V and 7 bases from J, with 20 bases in between. As DNA, the CDR3 is TGTGCCAGCCTGAGTACGACAGCAGCCCGTGGCTACACCTTC. Encoded protein: CASLSTTAARGYTF.

The chain recombines TRBV7-2 with TRBJ1-2, with D hard to call. This CDR3 is built from 10 residues. V lost 2 bases to trimming and J lost 10 bases, with 5 bases between them. CDR1 SGHTA and CDR2 FQGNSA come from the germline V gene. CDR3 sequence reads: CASSLITYTF. CDR3 sequence (DNA): TGTGCCAGCAGCTTAATTACCTACACCTTC.

This chain connects TRBV5-1 to TRBJ1-6, with TRBD1 as a possible D gene (5 bases). Germline-derived CDR1 and CDR2 are SGHRS and YFSETQ. CDR3 length equals 14 residues. Deletions cut 4 bases from V and 7 bases from J, with 12 bases between. CDR3 sequence (DNA): TGCGCCAGCAGCCCCTCGGGGGACAATTCACCCCTCCACTTT. This gives the protein CASSPSGDNSPLHF.

This clonotype came up a few times. The chain carries TRBV2 and TRBJ2-1, with TRBD2 matching over 9 bases. The CDR3 is made up of 15 amino acids. V lost 5 bases, J lost 10 bases, and 12 bases stayed unmatched. CDR1 and CDR2 from the germline V gene are SNHLY and FYNNEI. CDR3 nucleotide sequence: TGTGCCAGCAGTTTTACTAGCGGGTCGTTAGAGGAGCAGTTCTTC. Translated, it gives CASSFTSGSLEEQFF.

This clonotype was picked up a small number of times. The chain employs TRBV29-1 and TRBJ1-4, with TRBD1 identical over 10 bases. There are 13 residues in the CDR3. Germline V gene sequence: CDR1 SQVTM, CDR2 ANQGSEA. V lost 5 bases, J lost 7 bases, and 4 bases stayed unmatched. The CDR3 nucleotides read TGCAGCGTTAGGGGACAGGGGAGTGAAAAACTGTTTTTT. It translates to CSVRGQGSEKLFF.

The chain uses TRBV20-1 and TRBJ2-4; D is undetermined. Deletions cut 0 bases from V and 7 bases from J, with 13 bases between. Germline assignment: CDR1 DFQATT and CDR2 SNEGSKA (reference sequence). The CDR3 covers 14 residues. The CDR3 spells CSARDPGSRNIQYF. For the CDR3, the DNA is TGCAGTGCTAGAGACCCCGGTAGCCGGAACATTCAGTACTTC.

The CDR3 bases are TGTGCCAGCAGACCCGACGGTTTAGGGAGAGGCTACACCTTC. Amino acids: CASRPDGLGRGYTF. The chain recombines TRBV6-5 with TRBJ1-2; D gene uncertain. Trimming cost V 6 bases and J 8 bases, with 19 bases left between them. This CDR3 comprises 14 residues. The V gene's germline CDR1 is MNHEY and CDR2 SVGAGI.

This clonotype was detected once. J is TRBJ1-6 and V is TRBV6-1; 9 bases line up with TRBD1. V lost 6 bases, J lost 7 bases, and 7 bases stayed unmatched. Germline V lookup: CDR1 MNHNS, CDR2 SASEGT. The CDR3 has 15 amino acids. CDR3 sequence (DNA): TGTGCCAGCAGGGGAACAGGGGGCGCGAATTCACCCCTCCACTTT. Amino acids: CASRGTGGANSPLHF.